The source of this T cell receptor beta chain is a study of blood T cell repertoires in COVID-19 (dated by TCRdb to the early 2020s). Regarding the research as a whole: Samples covering the acute and convalescent phases of COVID-19 were provided by collaborators in the United States, Italy and Spain. The prospective study material was composed of cDNA or gDNA derived from T cells, B-cell-depleted T cells, or PBMCs. Deeply sampled blood TCRbeta repertoires from subjects exposed to, actively infected with, or recovered from COVID-19 were included in the dataset. The repertoires were released in a freely available public database meant as a resource for research on the immune response to SARS-CoV-2. The samples were drawn from the first 160 participants of the ongoing ImmuneRACE study and from 1,254 subjects provided by 6 global collaborators. Sample metadata almost always included a de-identified subject ID, COVID-19 status, age in years and sex. Where available, HLA class I and class II types were obtained from metadata supplied by the sample provider rather than from assay-based typing. Paper-wide results and their limitations: The amount of clinical and demographic metadata varied by source and participant and was provided uncurated.

TCRbeta CDR3 regions were amplified from genomic DNA using the immunoSEQ Assay, a bias-controlled multiplex PCR. From the authors' description of their analysis: Nucleated cell counts per sample were estimated from amplification of reference gene primers within the assay. Sequence reads were collapsed and filtered to measure the absolute abundance of every unique TCRbeta CDR3 rearrangement. Productive Simpson clonality was computed per sample as the square root of Simpson's diversity index over productive rearrangements. As stored in TCRdb, this immuneACCESS dataset retains in-frame rearrangements with V and J assigned. A fraction of the clones does not appear; measured against another copy, unresolved V genes explain less than half of the discrepancy, and the remainder lacks a known reason. V and J calls and clone size come straight from that table; D and trimming were deduced from the DNA. Counted in this sample were 250,000 or so clones; 87% of them appeared once. The leading ten clones occupy around 3.3% of the sample.

To note about this clone: The specificity of this receptor is unknown. No clone much larger than this one lies a single base away; base qualities are absent.

The V and J ends are trimmed by 3 bases and 0 bases, leaving 12 bases between them. Including the terminal cysteine and phenylalanine, the CDR3 comprises 17 residues. Kept here is only the CDR3 DNA, which spans 51 bases and is read in frame from base 1. CDR1 and CDR2 were assigned from the germline V gene as SGHAT and FQNNGV. Collaborating institutions collected whole blood in K2EDTA tubes following their own protocols. For TCRbeta analysis, collaborators shipped samples as frozen whole blood, isolated PBMCs, or DNA extracted from either of those sample types. This receptor was taken from a young man with active or convalescent COVID-19. The chain couples TRBV11-2 to TRBJ2-6, with TRBD2 tentatively as D gene (5 bases match). Source material: peripheral blood. The DNA sequence is as follows: TGTGCCAGCAGCTTTGGTAGCGTAAGCTCTGGGGCCAACGTCCTGACTTTC. This gives the protein CASSFGSVSSGANVLTF.